The 11 T cell receptor beta chains below come from one sample, sequenced in a study of tumor and adjacent non-tumor tissue in lung cancer. A modified ARM-PCR protocol with three rounds of nested PCR amplified TCRbeta. From the multiplex PCR reads, TCRdb called clonotypes with MiXCR, one entry per CDR3 protein. Of around 200,000 distinct CDR3 sequences listed, about 71% are singletons. This sample's RNA came from whole unsorted tissue. The specimen sequenced was lung tumor tissue. The receptors here all came from a man in his sixties with non-small cell lung cancer.

To note about this clonotype: This sequence may be a read error, since a much larger clone differs from it by one base. The chain recombines TRBV4-2 with TRBJ1-5; a weak D match, TRBD1 (6 bases). V dropped 0 bases and J dropped 7 bases, with 13 bases sitting between them. Germline assignment: CDR1 LGHNA and CDR2 YNFKEQ. The CDR3 runs 15 residues. The CDR3 here is CASSQEGQGHQPQHF. The CDR3 DNA reads TGTGCCAGCAGCCAAGAAGGGCAGGGGCACCAGCCCCAGCATTTT.

The chain employs TRBV12-3 or TRBV12-4 and TRBJ1-2; tentative D call: TRBD1 (5 bases). CDR3 length equals 14 residues. Trimming removed 11 bases at V and 7 bases at J, with 23 bases between. The DNA for the CDR3 is TGTGCCTGCATCACTACCGGGACCGGTGGTGGCTACACCTTC. As protein: CACITTGTGGGYTF.

As for this clonotype: At one end the junction does not follow the germline gene, possibly because of a read error. The chain employs TRBV11-2 and TRBJ2-7, with 8 bases fitting TRBD2. The CDR3 loop spans 17 amino acids. Germline CDR1 and CDR2: SGHAT and FQNNGV. CDR3 sequence reads: CTSSSVGLEGWGYEQYF. CDR3 DNA sequence: TGTACCAGCAGCTCCGTGGGACTAGAGGGGTGGGGCTACGAACAGTACTTC.

On this clonotype: The junction differs from germline at one of its ends, possibly a read error. This chain connects TRBV4-2 to TRBJ2-7; 11 nucleotides match TRBD2. The CDR3 totals 15 residues. CDR1 is LGHNA and CDR2 is YNFKEQ in the germline V gene. This CDR3 reads CASSQGLAGSYEQCF. The CDR3 DNA is TGTGCCAGCAGCCAAGGACTAGCGGGGTCCTACGAGCAGTGCTTC.

As to this clonotype: A much larger clone lies a single base off, so this may be a read error. The rearrangement links TRBV11-2 to TRBJ2-1; D unresolved. Looked up from germline, CDR1 is SGHAT and CDR2 is FQNNGV. This CDR3 is 14 amino acids long. CDR3 DNA: TGTGCCAGCAGCATAGACTCCCCGTACAATGAGCGGTTCTTC. It translates to CASSIDSPYNERFF.

The gene calls are TRBV4-1 and TRBJ2-4; TRBD2 matches 10 bases. The ends lost 7 bases at V and 11 bases at J; junction bases unmatched: 14. CDR3 length: 15 amino acids. CDR1 and CDR2 (germline): MGHRA, YSYEKL. CDR3 coding DNA: TGCGCCAGCAATCAAGATCCTAGCGGGGGAGGCGTTCAGTACTTC. Amino acid sequence: CASNQDPSGGGVQYF.

The chain joins TRBV6-5 to TRBJ1-2, with D possibly TRBD1 on 5 matching bases. CDR3 length: 12 amino acids. Per the germline V gene, CDR1 is MNHEY and CDR2 is SVGAGI. Deletions cut 5 bases from V and 8 bases from J, with 12 bases between. In DNA, the CDR3 is TGTGCCAGCAGTCCAGGGCCCGGGGGCTACACCTTC. This encodes CASSPGPGGYTF.

For this clonotype: Because it lacks the conserved phenylalanine or tryptophan at the end, this CDR3 is likely a read error. The chain joins TRBV29-1 to TRBJ1-1; a possible D gene is TRBD1 (6 bases). The CDR3 runs to 12 residues. CDR1 is SQVTM and CDR2 is ANQGSEA in the germline V gene. The CDR3 DNA reads as TGTAGCGCCCTAGAGGGGGAAACTGAAGCTTTCTAT. It translates to CSALEGETEAFY.

As concerns this clonotype: No conserved phenylalanine or tryptophan ends this CDR3, so it is likely a read error. V usage is TRBV12-3 or TRBV12-4 and J usage is TRBJ2-1; D may be TRBD1 or TRBD2 (5 bases each). V lost 6 bases to trimming and J lost 11 bases, with 20 bases between them. This CDR3 has 14 residues. CDR3 amino acids: CASREGLVPVKQFY. In DNA form, the CDR3 reads TGTGCCAGCAGAGAGGGGCTAGTTCCTGTTAAGCAGTTCTAC.

The V call is TRBV12-5, the J call TRBJ2-1; a weak D match, TRBD1 (6 bases). Germline CDR1 and CDR2: LGHNT and FRNRAP. V was cut by 2 bases and J by 0 bases, with 32 bases left in between. The CDR3 has 23 residues. The CDR3 sequence: CASGLPSGLAGDARSSSYNEQFF. For the CDR3, the DNA is TGTGCTAGTGGTTTGCCCTCAGGATTAGCAGGGGACGCCCGGTCAAGCTCCTACAATGAGCAGTTCTTC.

The V gene is TRBV24-1, the J gene TRBJ1-1, with a tentative D call TRBD1 (6 bases). Trimming shortened V by 8 bases and J by 2 bases, and 11 bases separated the two germline ends. The CDR3 consists of 13 residues. Germline V gives CDR1 KGHDR, CDR2 SFDVKD. Written as DNA, the CDR3 is TGTGCCACCACGGGGGCACATAACACTGAAGCTTTCTTT. This gives the protein CATTGAHNTEAFF.